This T cell receptor (beta chain) came from a study of STAT3 mutations in large granular lymphocyte leukemia. About the study: Roughly half the longitudinally sequenced T-LGLL patients had canonical STAT3 mutations. Overall study results and limits: Differing intervals and regimens complicate linking therapy response to clone burden. Every T-cell large granular lymphocyte leukemia patient had at least one immunodominant TCR beta clonotype.

Worth noting for this clone: Its antigen remains unidentified.

TCRdb keeps only in-frame clones here, not all; method: immunoSEQ multiplex PCR. Of about 24,000 clones listed, about 94% were seen once; the top ten hold approximately 6%. The TCR originated in a man aged 40-49 years with T-cell large granular lymphocyte leukemia. Some clones in this sample may be carry-over from other donors' samples. Material for sequencing was peripheral blood mononuclear cells.

The CDR3 region is CASKGTSTDTQYF. CDR3 bases: TGTGCCAGTAAAGGAACTAGCACAGATACGCAGTATTTT. The chain recombines TRBV28 with TRBJ2-3; D is unresolved. Trimming removed 9 bases at V and 0 bases at J, with 10 bases between. The CDR3 consists of 13 residues. Germline V gene data show CDR1 as MDHEN and CDR2 as SYDVKM.